The text below deals with one T cell receptor beta chain. The data stem from a study of T cell responses to AZD1222 COVID-19 vaccine. Profiling relied on immunoSEQ multiplex PCR, and the TCRdb table lists in-frame clones only, not all of them. The data hold about 69,000 clones, with approximately 87% observed a single time. V was clipped by 2 bases and J by 3 bases, with 11 bases between them. CDR3 length equals 16 residues. The germline V gene has CDR1 SNHLY and CDR2 FYNNEI. The sequence was obtained from an adult who received the AZD1222 COVID-19 vaccine. The chain joins TRBV2 to TRBJ2-6; possibly TRBD1 for D (6 bases). The specimen was peripheral blood, collected 28 days after the second AZD1222 dose. The CDR3, as DNA: TGTGCCAGCAGTGAATCAACAGGGTTTGGGGCCAACGTCCTGACTTTC. Protein sequence: CASSESTGFGANVLTF.